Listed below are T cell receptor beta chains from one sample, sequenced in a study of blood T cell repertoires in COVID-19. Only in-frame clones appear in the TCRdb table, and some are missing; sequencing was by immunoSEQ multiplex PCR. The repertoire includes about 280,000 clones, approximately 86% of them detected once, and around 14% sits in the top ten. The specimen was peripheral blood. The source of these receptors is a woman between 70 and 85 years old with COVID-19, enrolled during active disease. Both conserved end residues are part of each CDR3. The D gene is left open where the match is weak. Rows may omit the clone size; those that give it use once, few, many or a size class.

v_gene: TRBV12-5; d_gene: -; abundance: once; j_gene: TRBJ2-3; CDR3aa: CASGLVKDGQLPGGTDTQYF; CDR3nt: TGTGCTAGTGGTTTGGTAAAGGATGGGCAGCTCCCTGGGGGGACAGATACGCAGTATTTT
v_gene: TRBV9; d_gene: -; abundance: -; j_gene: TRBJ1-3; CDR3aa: CASTGGANTIYF; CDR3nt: TGTGCCAGCACCGGCGGGGCTAACACCATATATTTT
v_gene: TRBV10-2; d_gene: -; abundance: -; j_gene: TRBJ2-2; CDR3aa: CASHRGTANTGELFF; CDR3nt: TGCGCCAGCCACCGCGGGACAGCCAACACCGGGGAGCTGTTTTTT
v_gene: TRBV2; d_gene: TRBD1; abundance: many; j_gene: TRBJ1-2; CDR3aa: CASSVGQTYGYTF; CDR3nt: TGTGCCAGCAGCGTGGGACAGACCTATGGCTACACCTTC
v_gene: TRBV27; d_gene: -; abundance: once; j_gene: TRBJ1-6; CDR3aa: CASSLLRRGQSSYNSPLHF; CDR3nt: TGTGCCAGCAGTTTATTGCGCCGCGGCCAGAGCTCCTATAATTCACCCCTCCACTTT
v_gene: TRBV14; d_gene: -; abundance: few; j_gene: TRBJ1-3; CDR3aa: CASSQDRATSGNTIYF; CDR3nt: TGTGCCAGCAGCCAAGATCGCGCGACATCTGGAAACACCATATATTTT
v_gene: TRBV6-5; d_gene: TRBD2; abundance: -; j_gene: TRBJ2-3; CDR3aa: CASSSSGSTDTQYF; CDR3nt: TGTGCCAGCAGTAGTAGCGGGAGCACAGATACGCAGTATTTT
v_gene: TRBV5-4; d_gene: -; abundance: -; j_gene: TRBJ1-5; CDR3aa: CASSLDVGGTQHF; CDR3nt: TGTGCCAGCAGCTTGGACGTGGGCGGGACCCAGCATTTT
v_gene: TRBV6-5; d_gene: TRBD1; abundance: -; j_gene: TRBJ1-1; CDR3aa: CASSYQTGATEAFF; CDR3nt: TGTGCCAGCAGTTACCAGACAGGGGCCACTGAAGCTTTCTTT
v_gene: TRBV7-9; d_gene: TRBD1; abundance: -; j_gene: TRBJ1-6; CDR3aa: CASIGTGSSSPLHF; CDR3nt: TGTGCCAGCATCGGGACAGGGAGTTCTTCACCCCTCCACTTT
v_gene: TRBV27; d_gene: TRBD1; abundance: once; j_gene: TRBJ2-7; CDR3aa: CASSPKQGAIYEQYF; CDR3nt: TGTGCCAGCAGTCCTAAACAGGGGGCGATCTACGAGCAGTACTTC
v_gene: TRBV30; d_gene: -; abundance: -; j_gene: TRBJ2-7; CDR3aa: CAWKEGVGPWEEQYF; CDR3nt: TGTGCCTGGAAGGAAGGTGTGGGGCCGTGGGAAGAGCAGTACTTC
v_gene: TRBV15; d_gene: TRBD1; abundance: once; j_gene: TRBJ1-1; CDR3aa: CATSNVQGARNTEAFF; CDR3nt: TGTGCCACCAGCAACGTGCAGGGGGCGCGGAACACTGAAGCTTTCTTT
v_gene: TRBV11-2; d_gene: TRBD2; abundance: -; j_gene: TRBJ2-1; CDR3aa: CASSASGLNNEQFF; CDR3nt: TGTGCCAGCAGCGCTAGCGGGTTAAACAATGAGCAGTTCTTC
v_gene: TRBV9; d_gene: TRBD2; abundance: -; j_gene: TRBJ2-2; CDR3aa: CASSGASGGTGELFF; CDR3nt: TGTGCCAGCAGCGGCGCTAGCGGGGGTACCGGGGAGCTGTTTTTT
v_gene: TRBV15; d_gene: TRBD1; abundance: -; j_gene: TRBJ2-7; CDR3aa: CATSSDRRNEQYF; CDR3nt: TGTGCCACCAGCTCGGACAGGCGGAACGAGCAGTACTTC
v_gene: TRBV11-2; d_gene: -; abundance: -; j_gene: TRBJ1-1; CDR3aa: CASSLGFGTEAFF; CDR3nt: TGTGCCAGCAGCTTAGGTTTCGGGACTGAAGCTTTCTTT
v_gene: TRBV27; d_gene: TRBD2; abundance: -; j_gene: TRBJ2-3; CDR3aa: CASSSTGLGFNTQYF; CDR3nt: TGTGCCAGCAGTTCTACGGGACTAGGGTTCAATACGCAGTATTTT
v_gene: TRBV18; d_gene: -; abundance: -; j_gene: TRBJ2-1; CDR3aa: CASSPSTALSGNEQFF; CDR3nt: TGTGCCAGCTCACCATCGACTGCTTTATCCGGGAATGAGCAGTTCTTC
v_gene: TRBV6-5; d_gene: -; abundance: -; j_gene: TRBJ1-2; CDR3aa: CASSYASTGNYGYTF; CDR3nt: TGTGCCAGCAGTTACGCATCCACAGGGAACTATGGCTACACCTTC
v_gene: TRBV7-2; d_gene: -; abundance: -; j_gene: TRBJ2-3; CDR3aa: CASSLPVSGTDTQYF; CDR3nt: TGTGCCAGCAGCTTACCAGTCTCCGGCACAGATACGCAGTATTTT
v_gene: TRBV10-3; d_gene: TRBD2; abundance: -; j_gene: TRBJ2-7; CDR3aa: CAISDPTSGKTYEQYF; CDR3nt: TGTGCCATCAGTGATCCGACTAGCGGGAAAACCTACGAGCAGTACTTC
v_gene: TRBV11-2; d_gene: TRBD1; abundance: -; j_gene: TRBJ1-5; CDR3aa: CASSPGQGLRPQHF; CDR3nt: TGTGCCAGCAGCCCAGGACAGGGGCTACGGCCCCAGCATTTT
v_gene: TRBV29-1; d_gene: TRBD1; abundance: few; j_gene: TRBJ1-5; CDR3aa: CSVGQGRDQPQHF; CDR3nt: TGCAGCGTAGGACAGGGGCGAGATCAGCCCCAGCATTTT
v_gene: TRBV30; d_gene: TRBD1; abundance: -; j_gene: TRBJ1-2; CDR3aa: CASQDRGSGYTF; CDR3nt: TGTGCCTCTCAGGACAGGGGATCTGGCTACACCTTC
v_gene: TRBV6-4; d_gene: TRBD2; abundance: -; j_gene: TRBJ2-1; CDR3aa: CASSDGGVGNEQFF; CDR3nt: TGTGCCAGCAGTGACGGGGGGGTTGGAAATGAGCAGTTCTTC
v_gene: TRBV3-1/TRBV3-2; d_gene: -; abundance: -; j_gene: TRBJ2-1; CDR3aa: CASSQDRQWYNEQFF; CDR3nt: TGTGCCAGCAGCCAAGATCGACAGTGGTACAATGAGCAGTTCTTC